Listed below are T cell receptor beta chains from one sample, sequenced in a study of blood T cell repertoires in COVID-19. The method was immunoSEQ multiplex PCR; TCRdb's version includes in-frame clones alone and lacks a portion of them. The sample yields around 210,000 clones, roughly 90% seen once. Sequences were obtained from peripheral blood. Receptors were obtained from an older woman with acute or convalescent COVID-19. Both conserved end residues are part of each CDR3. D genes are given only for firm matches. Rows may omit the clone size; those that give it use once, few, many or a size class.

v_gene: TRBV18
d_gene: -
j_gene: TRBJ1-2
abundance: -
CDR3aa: CASSPYGDGYTF
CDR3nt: TGTGCCAGCTCACCATACGGGGATGGCTACACCTTC

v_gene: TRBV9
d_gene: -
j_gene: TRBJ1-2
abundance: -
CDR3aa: CASSVAGQLYGYTF
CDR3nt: TGTGCCAGCAGCGTAGCCGGACAGCTTTATGGCTACACCTTC

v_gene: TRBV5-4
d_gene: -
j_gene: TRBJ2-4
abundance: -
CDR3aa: CASSLDRDLIQYF
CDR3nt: TGTGCCAGCAGCTTGGACAGGGACCTCATTCAGTACTTC

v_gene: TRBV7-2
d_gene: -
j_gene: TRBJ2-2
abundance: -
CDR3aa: CASSLGGWRTGELFF
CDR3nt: TGTGCCAGCAGCTTGGGCGGGTGGCGGACCGGGGAGCTGTTTTTT

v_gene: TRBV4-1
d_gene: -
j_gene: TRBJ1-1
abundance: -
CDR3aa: CASSQDPFAEAFF
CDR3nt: TGCGCCAGCAGCCAAGATCCCTTCGCTGAAGCTTTCTTT

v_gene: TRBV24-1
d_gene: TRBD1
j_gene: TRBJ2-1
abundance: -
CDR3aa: CATSERDRGGRNEQFF
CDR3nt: TGTGCCACCAGTGAGAGAGACAGGGGAGGTCGGAATGAGCAGTTCTTC

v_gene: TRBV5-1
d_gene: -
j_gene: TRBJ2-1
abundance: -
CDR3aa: CASSLSRVINNEQFF
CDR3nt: TGCGCCAGCAGCTTAAGCAGGGTCATTAACAATGAGCAGTTCTTC

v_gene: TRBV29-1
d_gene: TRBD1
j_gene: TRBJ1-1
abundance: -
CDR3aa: CSVELQGAEAFF
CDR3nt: TGCAGCGTTGAATTACAGGGGGCTGAAGCTTTCTTT

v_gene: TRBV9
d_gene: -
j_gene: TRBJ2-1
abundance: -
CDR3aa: CASSVKEPGLNNEQFF
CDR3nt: TGTGCCAGCAGCGTAAAAGAGCCAGGGTTAAACAATGAGCAGTTCTTC

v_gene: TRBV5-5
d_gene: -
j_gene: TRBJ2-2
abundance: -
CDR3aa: CASSSVPGSNTGELFF
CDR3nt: TGTGCCAGCAGCTCGGTCCCAGGTTCGAACACCGGGGAGCTGTTTTTT

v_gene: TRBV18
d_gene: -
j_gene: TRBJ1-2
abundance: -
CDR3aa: CASSPGTTGYGYTF
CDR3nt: TGTGCCAGCTCCCCGGGCACAACAGGCTATGGCTACACCTTC

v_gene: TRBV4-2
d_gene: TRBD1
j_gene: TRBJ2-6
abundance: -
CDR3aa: CASSQVGTGMPGANVLTF
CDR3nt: TGTGCCAGCAGCCAAGTAGGGACAGGGATGCCTGGGGCCAACGTCCTGACTTTC

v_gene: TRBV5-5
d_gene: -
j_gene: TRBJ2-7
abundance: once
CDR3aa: CASSLDPGSYEQYF
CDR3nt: TGTGCCAGCAGCTTGGATCCAGGCTCCTACGAGCAGTACTTC

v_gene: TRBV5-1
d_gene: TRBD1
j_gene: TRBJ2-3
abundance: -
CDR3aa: CASSLGNRGMTDTQYF
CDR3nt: TGCGCCAGCAGCTTGGGGAACAGGGGGATGACAGATACGCAGTATTTT

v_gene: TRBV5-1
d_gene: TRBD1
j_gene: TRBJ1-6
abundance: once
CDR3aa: CASSLGTGANSPLHF
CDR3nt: TGCGCCAGCAGTCTAGGTACAGGGGCCAATTCACCCCTCCACTTT

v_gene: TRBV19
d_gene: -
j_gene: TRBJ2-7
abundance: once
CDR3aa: CASSSTGSHEQYF
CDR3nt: TGTGCCAGTAGCTCTACAGGGTCCCACGAGCAGTACTTC

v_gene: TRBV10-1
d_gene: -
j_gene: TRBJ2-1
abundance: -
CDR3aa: CASSKLTLVNEQFF
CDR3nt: TGCGCCAGCAGTAAACTCACCTTGGTCAATGAGCAGTTCTTC

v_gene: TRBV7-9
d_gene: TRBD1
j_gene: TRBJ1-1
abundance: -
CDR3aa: CASATFGQGRNTEAFF
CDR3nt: TGTGCCAGCGCTACCTTCGGACAGGGACGGAACACTGAAGCTTTCTTT

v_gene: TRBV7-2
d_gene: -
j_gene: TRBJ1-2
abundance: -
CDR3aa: CASSPDSDGYTF
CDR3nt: TGTGCCAGCAGCCCGGACAGTGATGGCTACACCTTC

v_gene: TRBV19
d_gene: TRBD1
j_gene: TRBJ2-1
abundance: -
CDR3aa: CASSPRSGTVLDNEQFF
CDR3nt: TGTGCCAGTAGTCCAAGATCCGGGACAGTGCTTGACAATGAGCAGTTCTTC

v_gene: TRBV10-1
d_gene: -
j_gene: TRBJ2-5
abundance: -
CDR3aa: CASSAYIGGAKETQYF
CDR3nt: TGCGCCAGCAGTGCCTACATCGGAGGGGCTAAGGAGACCCAGTACTTC

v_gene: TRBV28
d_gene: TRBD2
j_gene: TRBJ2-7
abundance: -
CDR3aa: CASSDPSLAGGNEQYF
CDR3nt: TGTGCCAGCAGTGACCCCTCCCTAGCGGGAGGAAATGAGCAGTACTTC

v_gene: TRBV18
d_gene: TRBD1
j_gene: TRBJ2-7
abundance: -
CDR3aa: CASSPGGTGAGEQYF
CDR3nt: TGTGCCAGCTCACCGGGGGGGACAGGGGCCGGCGAGCAGTACTTC

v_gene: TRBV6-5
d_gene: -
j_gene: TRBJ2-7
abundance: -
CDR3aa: CASSQSGYEQYF
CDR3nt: TGTGCCAGCAGTCAGTCGGGATACGAGCAGTACTTC

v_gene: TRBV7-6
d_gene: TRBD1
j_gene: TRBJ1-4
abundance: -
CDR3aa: CASSPQGGREKLFF
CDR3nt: TGTGCCAGCAGCCCACAGGGGGGCAGGGAAAAACTGTTTTTT

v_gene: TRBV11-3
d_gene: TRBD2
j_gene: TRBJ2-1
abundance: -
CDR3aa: CASSWSGGTGEQFF
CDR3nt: TGTGCCAGCAGTTGGAGCGGGGGGACGGGTGAGCAGTTCTTC

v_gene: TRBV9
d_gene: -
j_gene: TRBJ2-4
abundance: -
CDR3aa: CASSVRDFGAKNIQYF
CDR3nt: TGTGCCAGCAGCGTGAGGGATTTCGGGGCCAAAAACATTCAGTACTTC

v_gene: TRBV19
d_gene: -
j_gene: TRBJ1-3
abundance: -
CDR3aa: CASSISRPSGNTIYF
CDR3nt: TGTGCCAGTAGTATCTCCAGGCCCTCGGGAAACACCATATATTTT

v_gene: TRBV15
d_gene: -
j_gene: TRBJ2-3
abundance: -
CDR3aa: CATSRDQGIGTDTQYF
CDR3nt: TGTGCCACCAGCAGAGATCAGGGGATTGGCACAGATACGCAGTATTTT

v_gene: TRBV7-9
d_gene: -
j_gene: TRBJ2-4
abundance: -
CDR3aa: CASSLVPGENIQYF
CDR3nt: TGTGCCAGCAGCTTAGTTCCGGGAGAGAACATTCAGTACTTC

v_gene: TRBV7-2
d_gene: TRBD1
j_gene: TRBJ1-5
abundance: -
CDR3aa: CASSLTGTGGQPQHF
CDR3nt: TGTGCCAGCAGCTTGACAGGGACGGGTGGTCAGCCCCAGCATTTT

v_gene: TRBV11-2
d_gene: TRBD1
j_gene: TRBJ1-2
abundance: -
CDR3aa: CASSLRAGGKGYTF
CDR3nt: TGTGCCAGCAGCTTAAGGGCAGGGGGGAAAGGCTACACCTTC

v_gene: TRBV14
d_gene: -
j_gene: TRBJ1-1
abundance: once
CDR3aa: CASSQERRITEAFF
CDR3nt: TGTGCCAGCAGCCAAGAGCGCAGGATCACTGAAGCTTTCTTT

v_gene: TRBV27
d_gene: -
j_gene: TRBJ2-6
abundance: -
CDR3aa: CASSQQGRGANVLTF
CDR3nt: TGTGCCAGCAGTCAACAGGGTCGTGGGGCCAACGTCCTGACTTTC

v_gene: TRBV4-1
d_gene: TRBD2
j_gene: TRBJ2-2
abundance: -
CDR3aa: CASGLAGFAGELFF
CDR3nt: TGCGCCAGTGGACTAGCGGGTTTTGCCGGGGAGCTGTTTTTT

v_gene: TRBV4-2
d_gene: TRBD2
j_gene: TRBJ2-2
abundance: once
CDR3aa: CASSQDNPGRAHGELFF
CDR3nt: TGTGCCAGCAGCCAAGATAACCCCGGGAGGGCCCACGGGGAGCTGTTTTTT

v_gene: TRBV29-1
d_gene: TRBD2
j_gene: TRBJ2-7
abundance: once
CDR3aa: CSAIAGVGYEQYF
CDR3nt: TGCAGCGCCATAGCGGGAGTCGGCTACGAGCAGTACTTC

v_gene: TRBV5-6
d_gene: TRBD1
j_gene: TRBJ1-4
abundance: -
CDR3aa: CASSLRGPTNEKLFF
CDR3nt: TGTGCCAGCAGCTTAAGGGGGCCTACTAATGAAAAACTGTTTTTT

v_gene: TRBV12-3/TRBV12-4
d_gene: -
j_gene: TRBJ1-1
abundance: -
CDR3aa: CASSLVQNNEAFF
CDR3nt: TGTGCCAGCAGTTTAGTACAGAACAATGAAGCTTTCTTT

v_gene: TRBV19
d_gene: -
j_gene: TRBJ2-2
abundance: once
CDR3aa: CASSTPRDISNTGELFF
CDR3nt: TGTGCCAGTAGTACCCCCCGGGACATCTCGAACACCGGGGAGCTGTTTTTT

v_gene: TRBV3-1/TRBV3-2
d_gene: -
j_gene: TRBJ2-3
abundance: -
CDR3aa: CASSPERAATDTQYF
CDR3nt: TGTGCCAGCAGCCCCGAAAGAGCGGCCACAGATACGCAGTATTTT

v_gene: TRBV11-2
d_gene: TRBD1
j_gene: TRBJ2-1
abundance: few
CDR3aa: CASSPLGTGAYNEQFF
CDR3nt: TGTGCCAGCAGCCCGCTAGGGACAGGGGCCTACAATGAGCAGTTCTTC

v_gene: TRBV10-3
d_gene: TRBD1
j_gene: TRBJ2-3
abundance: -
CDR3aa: CAITGTEQDTQYF
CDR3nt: TGTGCCATCACGGGGACAGAACAAGATACGCAGTATTTT

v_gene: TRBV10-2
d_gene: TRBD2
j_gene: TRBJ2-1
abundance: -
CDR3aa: CASNNGTSGTTYNEQFF
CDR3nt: TGCGCCAGCAACAACGGGACTAGCGGGACCACCTACAATGAGCAGTTCTTC

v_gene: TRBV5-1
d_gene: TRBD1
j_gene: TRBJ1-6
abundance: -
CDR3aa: CASSSQGADNSPLHF
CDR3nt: TGCGCCAGCAGCTCCCAGGGGGCTGATAATTCACCCCTCCACTTT

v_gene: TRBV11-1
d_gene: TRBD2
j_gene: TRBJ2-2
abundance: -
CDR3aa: CASSSSGSGTGELFF
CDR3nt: TGTGCCAGCAGCTCGAGCGGGAGCGGCACCGGGGAGCTGTTTTTT

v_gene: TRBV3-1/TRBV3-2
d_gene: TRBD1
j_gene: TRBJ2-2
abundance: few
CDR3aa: CASSPTGPNTGELFF
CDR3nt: TGTGCCAGCAGCCCGACAGGGCCGAACACCGGGGAGCTGTTTTTT

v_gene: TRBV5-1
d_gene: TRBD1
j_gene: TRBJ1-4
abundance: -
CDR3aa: CASSLQGNEGEKLFF
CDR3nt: TGCGCCAGCAGCTTACAGGGGAACGAGGGAGAAAAACTGTTTTTT

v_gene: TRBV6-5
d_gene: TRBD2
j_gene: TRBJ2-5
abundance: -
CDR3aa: CASSFGTSGSKETQYF
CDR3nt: TGTGCCAGCAGTTTCGGGACTAGCGGGAGTAAGGAGACCCAGTACTTC

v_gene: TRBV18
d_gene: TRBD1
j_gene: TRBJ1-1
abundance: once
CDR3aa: CASSPGRQGFQAFF
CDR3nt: TGTGCCAGCTCCCCAGGGAGACAGGGTTTTCAAGCTTTCTTT

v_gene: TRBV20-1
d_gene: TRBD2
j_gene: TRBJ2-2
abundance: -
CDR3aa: CSASKRTSTNTGELFF
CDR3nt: TGCAGTGCTAGTAAAAGGACTAGCACGAACACCGGGGAGCTGTTTTTT

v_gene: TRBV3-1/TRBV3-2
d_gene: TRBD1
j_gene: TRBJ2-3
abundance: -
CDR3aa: CASSFRDRGYTQYF
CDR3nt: TGTGCCAGCAGCTTCCGGGACAGGGGGTATACGCAGTATTTT